The following is a TCR beta chain sequence with its context. This entry belongs to a study of T cells in localized non-small cell lung cancer. The repertoire was sequenced with immunoSEQ multiplex PCR; TCRdb's copy has only in-frame clones and lacks some. The sample lists 6,500 to 8,000 clones, approximately 46% seen once, with 3.5% to 4% in the top ten. Germline assignment: CDR1 LNHDA and CDR2 SQIVND (reference sequence). V was trimmed by 2 bases and J by 4 bases, leaving 11 bases between them. CDR3 length: 14 residues. The receptor's source is a man between 40 and 75 years old with stage I lung adenocarcinoma. The sequencing here drew on lymph node tissue, taken before any cancer treatment. The rearrangement uses TRBV19 and TRBJ1-1, with D tentatively TRBD1 (6 bases). The CDR3 protein is CASSIIAGATEAFF. The DNA for the CDR3 is TGTGCCAGTAGTATAATTGCAGGGGCCACTGAAGCTTTCTTT. The full variable domain, in which reference TRBV19 and TRBJ1-1 provide the parts outside the CDR3, is DGGITQSPKYLFRKEGQNVTLSCEQNLNHDAMYWYRQDPGQGLRLIYYSQIVNDFQKGDIAEGYSVSREKKESFPLTVTSAQKNPTAFYLCASSIIAGATEAFFGQGTRLTVV.